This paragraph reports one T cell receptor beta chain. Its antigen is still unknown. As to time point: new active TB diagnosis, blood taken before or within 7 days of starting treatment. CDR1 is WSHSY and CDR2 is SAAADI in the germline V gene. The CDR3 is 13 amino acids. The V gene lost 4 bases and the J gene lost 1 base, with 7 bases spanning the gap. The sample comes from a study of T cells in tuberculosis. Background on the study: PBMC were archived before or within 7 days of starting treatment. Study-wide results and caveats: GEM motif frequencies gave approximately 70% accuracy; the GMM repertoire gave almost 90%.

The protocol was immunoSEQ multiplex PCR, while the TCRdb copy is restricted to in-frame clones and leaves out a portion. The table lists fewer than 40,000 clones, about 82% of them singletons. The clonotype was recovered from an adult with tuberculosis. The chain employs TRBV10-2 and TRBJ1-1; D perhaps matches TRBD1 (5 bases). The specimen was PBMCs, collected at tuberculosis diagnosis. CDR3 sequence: CASSVQANTEAFF. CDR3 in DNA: TGCGCCAGCAGTGTACAGGCGAACACTGAAGCTTTCTTT.